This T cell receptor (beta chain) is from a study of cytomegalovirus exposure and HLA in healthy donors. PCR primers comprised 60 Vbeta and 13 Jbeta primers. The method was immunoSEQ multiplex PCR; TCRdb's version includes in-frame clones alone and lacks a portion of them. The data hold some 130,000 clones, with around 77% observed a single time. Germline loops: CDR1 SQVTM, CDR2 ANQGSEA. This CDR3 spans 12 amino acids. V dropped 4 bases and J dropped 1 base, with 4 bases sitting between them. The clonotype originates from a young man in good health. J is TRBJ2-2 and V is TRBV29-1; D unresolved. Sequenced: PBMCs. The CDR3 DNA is TGCAGCGTTGCGGGGAACACCGGGGAGCTGTTTTTT. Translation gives CSVAGNTGELFF.